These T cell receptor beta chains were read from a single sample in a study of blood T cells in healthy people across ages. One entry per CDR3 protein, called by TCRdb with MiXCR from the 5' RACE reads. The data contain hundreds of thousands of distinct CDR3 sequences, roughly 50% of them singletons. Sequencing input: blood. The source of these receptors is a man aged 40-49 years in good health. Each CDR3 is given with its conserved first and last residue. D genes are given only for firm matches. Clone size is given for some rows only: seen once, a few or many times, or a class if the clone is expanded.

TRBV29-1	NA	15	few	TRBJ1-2	TGCAGCGTTGAAGTTTCTACGATAAAGAACTATGGCTACACCTTC	CSVEVSTIKNYGYTF
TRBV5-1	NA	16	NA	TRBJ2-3	TGCGCCAGCAGCCCTGTGGGGACCCCCCGCACAGATACGCAGTATTTT	CASSPVGTPRTDTQYF
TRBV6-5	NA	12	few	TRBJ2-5	TGTGCCAGCAGTTACTTATCAGGGCCCCAGTACTTC	CASSYLSGPQYF
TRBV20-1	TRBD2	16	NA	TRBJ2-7	TGCAGTGCTAGATCGGGACTAGCGGGAGTGTACTACGAGCAGTACTTC	CSARSGLAGVYYEQYF
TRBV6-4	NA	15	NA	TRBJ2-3	TGTGCCAGCAGCGTAGCGGCACAGTACTCAGATACGCAGTATTTT	CASSVAAQYSDTQYF
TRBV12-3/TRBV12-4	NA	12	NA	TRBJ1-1	TGTGCCAGCAGTCCCTGGTACACTGAAGCTTTCTTT	CASSPWYTEAFF
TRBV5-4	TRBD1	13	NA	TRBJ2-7	TGTGCCAGCAGCTGGGACAGGGGGAGCGAGCAGTACTTC	CASSWDRGSEQYF
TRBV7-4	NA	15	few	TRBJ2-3	TGTGCCAGCAGCTTCGAAAACGCCGACACAGATACGCAGTATTTT	CASSFENADTDTQYF
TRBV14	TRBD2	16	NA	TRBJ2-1	TGTGCCAGCAGCTGGGCGGGCGGGAGCTCCTACAATGAGCAGTTCTTC	CASSWAGGSSYNEQFF
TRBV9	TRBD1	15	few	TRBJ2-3	TGTGCCAGCAGCGGCCACAGGGGGAGGACAGATACGCAGTATTTT	CASSGHRGRTDTQYF
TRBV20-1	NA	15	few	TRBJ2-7	TGCAGTGCTAGAGATCTAGTACAGGGACCCTACGAGCAGTACTTC	CSARDLVQGPYEQYF
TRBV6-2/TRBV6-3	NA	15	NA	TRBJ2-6	TGTGCCAGCAGTTACTCCCTCTCTGGGGCCAACGTCCTGACTTTC	CASSYSLSGANVLTF
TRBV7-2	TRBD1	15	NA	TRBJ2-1	TGTGCCAGCAGCCGAGACAGGGGGACCTACAATGAGCAGTTCTTC	CASSRDRGTYNEQFF
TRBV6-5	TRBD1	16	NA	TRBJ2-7	TGTGCCAGCAGACCACCTCCGGGACAGGGGGCCTACGAGCAGTACTTC	CASRPPPGQGAYEQYF
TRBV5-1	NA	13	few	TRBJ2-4	TGCGCCAGCAGCTTGGCGGGGAGCAACATTCAGTACTTC	CASSLAGSNIQYF
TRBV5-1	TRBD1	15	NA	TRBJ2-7	TGCGCCAGCAGCTTGGAAGGCACAGGGGCGTACGAGCAGTACTTC	CASSLEGTGAYEQYF
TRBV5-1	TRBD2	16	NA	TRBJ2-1	TGCGCCAGCAGCAAACTAGCGGGACCAACCTACAATGAGCAGTTCTTC	CASSKLAGPTYNEQFF
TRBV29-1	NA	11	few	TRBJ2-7	TGCAGCGTTGGTGTCTCCTACGAGCAGTACTTC	CSVGVSYEQYF
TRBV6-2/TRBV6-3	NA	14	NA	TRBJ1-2	TGTGCCAGCAGATCGAGCGGAGATAACTATGGCTACACCTTC	CASRSSGDNYGYTF
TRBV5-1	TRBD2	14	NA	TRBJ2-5	TGCGCCAGCAGCCCCGACAGCGGGAGAGAGACCCAGTACTTC	CASSPDSGRETQYF
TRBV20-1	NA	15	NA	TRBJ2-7	TGCAGTGCTAGAGGGTGGCGTGGGGAAATCTACGAGCAGTACTTC	CSARGWRGEIYEQYF
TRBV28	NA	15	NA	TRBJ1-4	TGTGCCAGCGAACAGGAGGGGGCAACTAATGAAAAACTGTTTTTT	CASEQEGATNEKLFF
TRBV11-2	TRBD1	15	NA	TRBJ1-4	TGTGCCAGCAGCTCCCACAGGGGATTTGGTGAAAAACTGTTTTTT	CASSSHRGFGEKLFF
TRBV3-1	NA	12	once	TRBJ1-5	TGTGCCAGCAGCCAAGGGGAACAGCCCCAGCATTTT	CASSQGEQPQHF
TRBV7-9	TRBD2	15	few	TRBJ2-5	TGTGCCAGCAGCTCGGGACTAGCGGACCAAGAGACCCAGTACTTC	CASSSGLADQETQYF
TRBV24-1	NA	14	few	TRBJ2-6	TGTGCCACCAGTGGCCCGACTGGGGCCAACGTCCTGACTTTC	CATSGPTGANVLTF
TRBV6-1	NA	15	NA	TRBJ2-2	TGTGCCAGCAGTACTGGGGGAGGGGGGACCGGGGAGCTGTTTTTT	CASSTGGGGTGELFF
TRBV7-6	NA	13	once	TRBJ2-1	TGTGCCAGCAGCTTACAGCTTAACAATGAGCAGTTCTTC	CASSLQLNNEQFF
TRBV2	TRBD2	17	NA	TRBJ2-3	TGTGCCAGCAGAGACCCGGGACTACGTGATCCCACAGATACGCAGTATTTT	CASRDPGLRDPTDTQYF
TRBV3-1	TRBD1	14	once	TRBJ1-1	TGTGCCAGCAGCCCGGACAGGTATGCCACTGAAGCTTTCTTT	CASSPDRYATEAFF
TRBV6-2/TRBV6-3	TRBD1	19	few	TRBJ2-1	TGTGCCAGCAGTTACGTGGGACAGGGACCTATGCGGATATACAATGAGCAGTTCTTC	CASSYVGQGPMRIYNEQFF
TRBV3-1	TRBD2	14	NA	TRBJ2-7	TGTGCCGGCAGTTCTAGCGGGGGACGCTACGAGCAGTACTTC	CAGSSSGGRYEQYF
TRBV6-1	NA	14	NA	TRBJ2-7	TGTGCCAGCAGTCCCAAAGGCAGACCCTACGAGCAGTACTTC	CASSPKGRPYEQYF
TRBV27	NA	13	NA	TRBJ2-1	TGTGCCAGCAGTTTCCGAGGGGGCAATGAGCAGTTCTTC	CASSFRGGNEQFF
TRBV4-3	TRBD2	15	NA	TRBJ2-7	TGCGCCAGCAGCCAAGGACTAGCGGGAGCGAGGGCCCAGTACTTC	CASSQGLAGARAQYF
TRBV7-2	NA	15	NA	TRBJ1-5	TGTGCCAGCAGCTTCAGTCACCGCCCCAATCAGCCCCAGCATTTT	CASSFSHRPNQPQHF
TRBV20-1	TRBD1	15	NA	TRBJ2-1	TGCAGTGCTAGTAAGGGGACAGGGGCGCGGAATGAGCAGTTCTTC	CSASKGTGARNEQFF
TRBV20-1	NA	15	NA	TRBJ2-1	TGCAGTGCTAGAGATCTCGGCGGATCCTACAATGAGCAGTTCTTC	CSARDLGGSYNEQFF
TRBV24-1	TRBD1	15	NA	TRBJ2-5	TGTGCCACCAGTGACAACACAGGGGGCTGGGAGACCCAGTACTTC	CATSDNTGGWETQYF
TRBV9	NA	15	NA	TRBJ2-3	TGTGCCAGCAGCGCCCCGCCCCCTAGCACAGATACGCAGTATTTT	CASSAPPPSTDTQYF
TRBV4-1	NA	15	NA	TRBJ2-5	TGCGCCAGCAGCCAAAGTCCTAGAGGAGGTGAGACCCAGTACTTC	CASSQSPRGGETQYF
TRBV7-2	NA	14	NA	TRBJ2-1	TGTGCCAGCAGTGTATCAGGGGTTGACAATGAGCAGTTCTTC	CASSVSGVDNEQFF
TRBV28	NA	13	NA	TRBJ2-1	TGTGCCAGCAGCCCCCTTCGGGGGCCGGAGCAGTTCTTC	CASSPLRGPEQFF
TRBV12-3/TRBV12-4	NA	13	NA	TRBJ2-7	TGTGCCAGCAGTTCAGGAGGACTCTACGAGCAGTACTTC	CASSSGGLYEQYF
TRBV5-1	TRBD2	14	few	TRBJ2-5	TGCGCCAGCAGCGGCGGGGGGGCTGAGGAGACCCAGTACTTC	CASSGGGAEETQYF
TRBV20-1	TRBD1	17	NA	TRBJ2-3	TGCAGTGCTAATGGAGTCTTGAGGGACAGCAGCCCTGATACGCAGTATTTT	CSANGVLRDSSPDTQYF
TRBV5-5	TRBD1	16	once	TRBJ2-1	TGTGCCAGCAGCCCCACCGGGACAGGGGGCGTGGATGAGCAGTTCTTC	CASSPTGTGGVDEQFF
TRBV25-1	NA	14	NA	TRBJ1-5	TGTGCCAGCAGTGAGTACGGAGACAATCAGCCCCAGCATTTT	CASSEYGDNQPQHF